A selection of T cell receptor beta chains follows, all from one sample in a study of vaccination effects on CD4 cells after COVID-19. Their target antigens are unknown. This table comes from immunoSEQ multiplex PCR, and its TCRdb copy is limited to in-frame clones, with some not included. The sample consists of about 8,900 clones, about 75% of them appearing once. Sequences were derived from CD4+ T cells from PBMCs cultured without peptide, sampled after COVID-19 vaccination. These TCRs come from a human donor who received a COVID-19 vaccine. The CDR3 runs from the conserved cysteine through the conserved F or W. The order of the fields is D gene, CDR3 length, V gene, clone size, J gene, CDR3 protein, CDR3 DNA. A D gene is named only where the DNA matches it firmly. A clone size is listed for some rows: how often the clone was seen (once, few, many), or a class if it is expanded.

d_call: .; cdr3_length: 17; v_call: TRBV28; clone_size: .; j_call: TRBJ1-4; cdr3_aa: CASSLGLVRATNEKLFF; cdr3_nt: TGTGCCAGCAGTTTAGGTCTGGTGAGAGCAACTAATGAAAAACTGTTTTTT
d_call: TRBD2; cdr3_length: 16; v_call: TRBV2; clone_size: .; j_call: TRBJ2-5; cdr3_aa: CASSLTSGGDEETQYF; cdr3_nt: TGTGCCAGCAGTTTGACTAGCGGGGGGGATGAAGAGACCCAGTACTTC
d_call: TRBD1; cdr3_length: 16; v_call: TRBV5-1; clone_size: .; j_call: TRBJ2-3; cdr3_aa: CASRGGTGSSTDTQYF; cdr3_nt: TGCGCCAGCAGGGGCGGGACAGGCTCTAGCACAGATACGCAGTATTTT
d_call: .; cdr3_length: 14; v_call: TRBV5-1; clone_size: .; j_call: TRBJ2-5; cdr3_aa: CASSRASSQETQYF; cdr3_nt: TGCGCCAGCTCTCGGGCCTCCTCCCAAGAGACCCAGTACTTC
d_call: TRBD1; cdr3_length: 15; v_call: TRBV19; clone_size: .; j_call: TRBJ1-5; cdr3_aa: CASSSLTGGNQPQHF; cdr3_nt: TGTGCCAGTAGTTCCCTTACAGGGGGCAATCAGCCCCAGCATTTT
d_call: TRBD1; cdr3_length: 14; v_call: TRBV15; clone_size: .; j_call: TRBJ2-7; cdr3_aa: CATSTRQGAYEQYF; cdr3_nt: TGTGCCACCAGCACCAGACAGGGGGCCTACGAGCAGTACTTC
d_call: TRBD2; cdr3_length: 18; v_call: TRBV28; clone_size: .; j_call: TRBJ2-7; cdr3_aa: CASSPPGELAGGTGEQYF; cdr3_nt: TGTGCCAGCAGTCCTCCGGGGGAACTAGCGGGAGGAACAGGAGAGCAGTACTTC
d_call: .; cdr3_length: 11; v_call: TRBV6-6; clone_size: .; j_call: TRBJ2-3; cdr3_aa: CASSYKATQYF; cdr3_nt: TGTGCCAGCAGTTACAAGGCTACGCAGTATTTT
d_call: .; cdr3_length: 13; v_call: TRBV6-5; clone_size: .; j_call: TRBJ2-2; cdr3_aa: CASSLREAGELFF; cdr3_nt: TGTGCCAGCAGTTTACGCGAGGCCGGGGAGCTGTTTTTT
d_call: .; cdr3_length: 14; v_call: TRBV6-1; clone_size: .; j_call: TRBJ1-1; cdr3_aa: CASSERGLNTEAFF; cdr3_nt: TGTGCCAGCAGTGAACGGGGACTTAACACTGAAGCTTTCTTT
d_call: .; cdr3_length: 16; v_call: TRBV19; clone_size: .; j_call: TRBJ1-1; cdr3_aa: CASRYGGRLRDTEAFF; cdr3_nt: TGTGCCAGTAGATACGGGGGGAGGCTTCGGGACACTGAAGCTTTCTTT
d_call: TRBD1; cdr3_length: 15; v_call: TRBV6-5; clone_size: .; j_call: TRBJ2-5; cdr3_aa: CASSYQSTGVETQYF; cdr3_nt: TGTGCCAGCAGTTACCAATCGACAGGGGTAGAGACCCAGTACTTC
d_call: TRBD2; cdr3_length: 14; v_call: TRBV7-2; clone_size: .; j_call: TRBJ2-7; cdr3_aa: CASRAAGGNYEQYF; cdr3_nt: TGTGCCAGCAGGGCAGCGGGGGGGAACTACGAGCAGTACTTC
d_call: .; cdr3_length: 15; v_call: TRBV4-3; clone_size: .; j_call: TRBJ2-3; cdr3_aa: CASSQEWAGQITQYF; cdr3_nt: TGCGCCAGCAGCCAAGAATGGGCAGGACAGATAACGCAGTATTTT
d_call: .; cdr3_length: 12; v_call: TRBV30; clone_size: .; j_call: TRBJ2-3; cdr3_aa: CAWSVERYTQYF; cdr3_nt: TGTGCCTGGAGTGTTGAGAGGTATACGCAGTATTTT
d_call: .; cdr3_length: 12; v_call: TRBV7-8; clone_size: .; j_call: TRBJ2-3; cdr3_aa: CASSPTTDTQYF; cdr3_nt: TGTGCCAGCAGCCCCACCACAGATACGCAGTATTTT
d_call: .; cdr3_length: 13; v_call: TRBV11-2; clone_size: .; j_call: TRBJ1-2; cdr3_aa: CASSLGPNYGYTF; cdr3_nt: TGTGCCAGCAGCTTAGGGCCTAACTATGGCTACACCTTC
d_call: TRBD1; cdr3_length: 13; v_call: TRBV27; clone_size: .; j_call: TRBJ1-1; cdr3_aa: CASRVTRQGIAFF; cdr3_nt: TGTGCCAGCAGGGTGACAAGACAGGGTATAGCTTTCTTT
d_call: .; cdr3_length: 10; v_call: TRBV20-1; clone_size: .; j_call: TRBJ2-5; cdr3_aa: CSAPQETQYF; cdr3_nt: TGCAGTGCCCCCCAGGAGACCCAGTACTTC
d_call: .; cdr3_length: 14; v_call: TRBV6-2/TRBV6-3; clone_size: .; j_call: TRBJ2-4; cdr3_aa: CASSYSGSKNIQYF; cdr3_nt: TGTGCCAGCAGTTACTCTGGGAGTAAAAACATTCAGTACTTC
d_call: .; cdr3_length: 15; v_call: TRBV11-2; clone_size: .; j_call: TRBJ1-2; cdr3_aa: CASSLAGPYSVGYTF; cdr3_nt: TGTGCCAGCAGCTTAGCGGGACCATATTCGGTCGGCTACACCTTC
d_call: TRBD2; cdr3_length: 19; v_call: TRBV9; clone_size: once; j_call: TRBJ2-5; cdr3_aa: CASSVRPSGSRGLQETQYF; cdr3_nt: TGTGCCAGCAGCGTTAGGCCTAGCGGGAGTAGGGGGCTCCAAGAGACCCAGTACTTC
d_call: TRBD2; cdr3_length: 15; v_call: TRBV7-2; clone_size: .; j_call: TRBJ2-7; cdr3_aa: CASSLLASGGYEQYF; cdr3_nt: TGTGCCAGCAGCTTATTGGCTAGCGGGGGATACGAGCAGTACTTC
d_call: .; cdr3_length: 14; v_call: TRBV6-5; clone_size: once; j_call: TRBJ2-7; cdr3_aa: CASRRDPSSYEQYF; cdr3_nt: TGTGCCAGCAGGCGGGACCCTAGCTCCTACGAGCAGTACTTC
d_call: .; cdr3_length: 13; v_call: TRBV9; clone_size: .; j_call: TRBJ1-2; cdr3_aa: CASSVGTNYGYTF; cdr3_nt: TGTGCCAGCAGCGTAGGGACAAACTATGGCTACACCTTC
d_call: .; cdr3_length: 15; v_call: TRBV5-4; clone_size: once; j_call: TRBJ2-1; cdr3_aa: CASSFRRGTYNEQFF; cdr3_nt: TGTGCCAGCAGCTTCCGACGGGGGACCTACAATGAGCAGTTCTTC
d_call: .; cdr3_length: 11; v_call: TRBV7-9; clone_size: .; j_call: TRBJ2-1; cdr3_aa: CASSSFNEQFF; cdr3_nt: TGTGCCAGCAGCTCATTCAATGAGCAGTTCTTC
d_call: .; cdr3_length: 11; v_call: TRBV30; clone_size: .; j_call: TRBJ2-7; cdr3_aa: CAIQGTYEQYF; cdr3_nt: TGTGCCATACAGGGCACCTACGAGCAGTACTTC
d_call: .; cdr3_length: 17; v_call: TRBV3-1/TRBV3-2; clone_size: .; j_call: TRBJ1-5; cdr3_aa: CASSQVPGFSSNQPQHF; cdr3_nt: TGTGCCAGCAGCCAAGTACCAGGGTTTTCTAGCAATCAGCCCCAGCATTTT
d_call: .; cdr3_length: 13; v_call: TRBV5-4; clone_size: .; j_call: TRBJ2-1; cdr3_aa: CASSLDRWDEQFF; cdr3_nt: TGTGCCAGCAGCTTGGACAGGTGGGATGAGCAGTTCTTC
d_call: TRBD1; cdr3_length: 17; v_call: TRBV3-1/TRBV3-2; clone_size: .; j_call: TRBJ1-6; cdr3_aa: CASSWTGGDSYNSPLHF; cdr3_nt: TGTGCCAGCAGTTGGACAGGGGGAGACTCCTATAATTCACCCCTCCACTTT
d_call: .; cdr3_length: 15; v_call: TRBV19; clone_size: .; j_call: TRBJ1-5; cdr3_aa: CASSISPQGLQPQHF; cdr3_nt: TGTGCCAGTAGTATCAGTCCCCAGGGGCTGCAGCCCCAGCATTTT
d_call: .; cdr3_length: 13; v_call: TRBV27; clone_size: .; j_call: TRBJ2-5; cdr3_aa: CASSSGSWETQYF; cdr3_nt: TGTGCCAGCAGTTCGGGATCTTGGGAGACCCAGTACTTC
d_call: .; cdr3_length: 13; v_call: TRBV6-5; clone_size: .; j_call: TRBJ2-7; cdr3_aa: CASKEGRGAEQYF; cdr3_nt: TGTGCCAGCAAGGAAGGCAGGGGGGCCGAGCAGTACTTC
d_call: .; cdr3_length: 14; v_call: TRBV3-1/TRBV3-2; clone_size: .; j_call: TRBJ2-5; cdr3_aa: CASSHVQGAETQYF; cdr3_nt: TGTGCCAGCAGCCATGTTCAAGGGGCCGAGACCCAGTACTTC
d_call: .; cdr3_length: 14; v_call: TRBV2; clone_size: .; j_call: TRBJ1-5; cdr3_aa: CASVRDYSNQPQHF; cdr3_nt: TGTGCCAGCGTTAGGGACTATAGCAATCAGCCCCAGCATTTT
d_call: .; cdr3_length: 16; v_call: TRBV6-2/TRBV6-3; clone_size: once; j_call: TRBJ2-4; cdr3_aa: CASSPSGRLAKNIQYF; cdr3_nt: TGTGCCAGCAGCCCCTCTGGGCGCCTAGCCAAAAACATTCAGTACTTC
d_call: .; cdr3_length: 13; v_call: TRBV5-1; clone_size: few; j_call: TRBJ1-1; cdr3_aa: CASSLDRDTEAFF; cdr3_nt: TGCGCCAGCAGCTTGGACAGGGACACTGAAGCTTTCTTT
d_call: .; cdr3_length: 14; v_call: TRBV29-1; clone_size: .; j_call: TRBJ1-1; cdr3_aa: CSVELRAMNTEAFF; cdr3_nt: TGCAGCGTCGAACTCAGGGCGATGAACACTGAAGCTTTCTTT
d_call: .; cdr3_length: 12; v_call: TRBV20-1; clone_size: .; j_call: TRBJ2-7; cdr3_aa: CSASFQPYEQYF; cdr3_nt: TGCAGTGCTAGTTTTCAGCCCTACGAGCAGTACTTC
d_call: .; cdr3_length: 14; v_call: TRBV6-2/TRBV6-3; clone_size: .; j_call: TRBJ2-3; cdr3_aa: CASSPGGGPDTQYF; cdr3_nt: TGTGCCAGCAGCCCCGGAGGAGGCCCAGATACGCAGTATTTT
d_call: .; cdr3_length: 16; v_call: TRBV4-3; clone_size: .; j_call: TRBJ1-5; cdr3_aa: CASSQDLGGSHQPQHF; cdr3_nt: TGCGCCAGCAGCCAAGATCTAGGGGGGAGTCATCAGCCCCAGCATTTT
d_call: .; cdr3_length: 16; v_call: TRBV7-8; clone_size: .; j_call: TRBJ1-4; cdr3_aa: CASSLLGLTTNEKLFF; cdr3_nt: TGTGCCAGCAGCTTGTTAGGCTTAACAACTAATGAAAAACTGTTTTTT
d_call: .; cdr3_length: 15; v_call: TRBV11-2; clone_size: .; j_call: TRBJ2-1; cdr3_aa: CASSPGPNAYNEQFF; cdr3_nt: TGTGCCAGCAGCCCGGGCCCAAACGCCTACAATGAGCAGTTCTTC
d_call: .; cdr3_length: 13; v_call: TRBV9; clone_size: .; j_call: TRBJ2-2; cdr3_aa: CASSGSGTGELFF; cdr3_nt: TGTGCCAGCAGCGGTTCAGGGACCGGGGAGCTGTTTTTT
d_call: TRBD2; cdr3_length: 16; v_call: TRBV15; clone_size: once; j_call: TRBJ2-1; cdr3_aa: CATSRSLAGAPNEQFF; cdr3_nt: TGTGCCACCAGCAGATCACTAGCGGGGGCGCCCAATGAGCAGTTCTTC
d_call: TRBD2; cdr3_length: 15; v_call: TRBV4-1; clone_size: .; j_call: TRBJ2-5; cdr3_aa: CASSQEGQRGGTQYF; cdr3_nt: TGCGCCAGCAGCCAAGAGGGCCAGCGGGGTGGGACCCAGTACTTC
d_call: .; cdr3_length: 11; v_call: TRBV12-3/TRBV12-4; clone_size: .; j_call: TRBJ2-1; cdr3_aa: CASSLQVAQFF; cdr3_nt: TGTGCCAGCAGTTTACAGGTCGCCCAGTTCTTC
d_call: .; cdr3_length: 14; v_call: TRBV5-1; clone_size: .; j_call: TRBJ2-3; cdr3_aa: CASSLVRGEDTQYF; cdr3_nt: TGCGCCAGCAGCTTGGTGCGGGGTGAAGATACGCAGTATTTT
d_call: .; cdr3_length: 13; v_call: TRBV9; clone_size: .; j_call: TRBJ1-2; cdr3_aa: CASSVAGNYGYTF; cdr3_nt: TGTGCCAGCAGCGTGGCGGGGAACTATGGCTACACCTTC
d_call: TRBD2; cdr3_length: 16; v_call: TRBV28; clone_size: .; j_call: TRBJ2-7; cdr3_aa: CASSLWGTSGRYEQYF; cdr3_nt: TGTGCCAGCAGTTTATGGGGGACTAGCGGGAGGTACGAGCAGTACTTC
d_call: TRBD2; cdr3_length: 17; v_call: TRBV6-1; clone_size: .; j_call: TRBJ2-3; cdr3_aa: CASSEAASGSQGDTQYF; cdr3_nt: TGTGCCAGCAGTGAAGCTGCTAGCGGCTCCCAAGGCGATACGCAGTATTTT
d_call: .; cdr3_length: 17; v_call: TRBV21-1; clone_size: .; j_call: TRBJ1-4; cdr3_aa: CASSKGGGRVGDEKLFF; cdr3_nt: TGTGCCAGCAGCAAAGGGGGGGGGCGAGTTGGCGATGAAAAACTGTTTTTT
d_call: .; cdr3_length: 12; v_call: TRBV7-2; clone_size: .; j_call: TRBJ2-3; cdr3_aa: CASSLVADTQYF; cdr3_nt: TGTGCCAGCAGCTTAGTAGCAGATACGCAGTATTTT
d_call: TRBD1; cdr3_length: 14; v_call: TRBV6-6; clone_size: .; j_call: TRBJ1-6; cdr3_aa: CASSSGQGGSPLHF; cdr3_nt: TGTGCCAGCAGTTCCGGACAGGGAGGGTCACCCCTCCACTTT
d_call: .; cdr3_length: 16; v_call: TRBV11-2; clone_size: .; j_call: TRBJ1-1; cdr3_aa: CASSLEGGGFRTEAFF; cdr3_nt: TGTGCCAGCAGCTTAGAGGGCGGGGGTTTCCGCACTGAAGCTTTCTTT
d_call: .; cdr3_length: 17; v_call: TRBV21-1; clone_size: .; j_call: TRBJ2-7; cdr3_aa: CASSKEGSRTSRDEQYF; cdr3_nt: TGTGCCAGCAGCAAAGAGGGCTCCAGGACTAGCCGCGACGAGCAGTACTTC
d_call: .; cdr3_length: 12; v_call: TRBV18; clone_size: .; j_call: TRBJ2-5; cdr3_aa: CASSPGQETQYF; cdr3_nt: TGTGCCAGCTCACCGGGCCAAGAGACCCAGTACTTC
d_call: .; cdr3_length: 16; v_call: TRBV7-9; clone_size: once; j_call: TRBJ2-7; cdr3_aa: CASSLGVGLGGDEQYF; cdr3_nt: TGTGCCAGCAGCTTAGGGGTCGGACTGGGCGGGGACGAGCAGTACTTC
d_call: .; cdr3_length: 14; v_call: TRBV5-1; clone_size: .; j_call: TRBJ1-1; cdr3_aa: CASSLDGLNTEAFF; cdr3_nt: TGCGCCAGCAGCTTGGATGGGTTGAACACTGAAGCTTTCTTT